A single sample is the source of the 29 T cell receptor beta chains below, sequenced in a study of CD8+ T cells in alopecia areata. Extraction of RNA preceded its reverse transcription into cDNA, which served as the sequencing template. TCRdb keeps only in-frame clones here, not all; method: immunoSEQ multiplex PCR. The profile shows some 130,000 clones, approximately 49% of them singletons. This specimen consisted of CD8+ T cells sorted from blood, obtained at week 0. The origin of the receptors is a human donor with alopecia areata.

The chain is built from TRBV27 and TRBJ1-5; D may be TRBD1 (6 bases). The germline V gene encodes CDR1 MNHEY and CDR2 SMNVEV (reference sequence). The ends were cut back, 5 bases at V and 4 bases at J, with 15 bases in the middle. The length of the CDR3 is 15 residues. The chain's CDR3 is CASSLYGGGNQPQHF. The CDR3 nucleotides are TGTGCCAGCAGTCTGTATGGGGGCGGAAATCAGCCCCAGCATTTT.

A few counts support this clone. This chain joins TRBV27 and TRBJ1-2; D gene ambiguous. The CDR3 has 15 amino acids. Trimming stripped 0 bases from V and 4 bases from J, with 12 bases between. Germline V CDR1 and CDR2: MNHEY, SMNVEV (reference sequence). The CDR3 DNA reads as TGTGCCAGCAGTTTATCTAACCCGGGGTCCTATGGCTACACCTTC. This gives the protein CASSLSNPGSYGYTF.

The chain has TRBV29-1 and TRBJ1-2; no clear D gene. Trimming removed 6 bases from V and 0 bases from J, with 17 bases in between. CDR1 is SQVTM and CDR2 is ANQGSEA in the germline V gene. CDR3 length equals 15 residues. The DNA of the CDR3 is TGCAGCGTGCCCGGGATCCCTCCCACTAACTATGGCTACACCTTC. It yields the protein CSVPGIPPTNYGYTF.

This sequence joins TRBV13 and TRBJ2-7; no clear D. Trimming shortened V by 0 bases and J by 3 bases, and 6 bases separated the two germline ends. The CDR3 is made up of 13 amino acids. Germline CDR1 reads PRHDT; CDR2 reads FYEKMQ (reference sequence). Here the CDR3 reads CASSLGLIYEQYF. CDR3 sequence (DNA): TGTGCCAGCAGCTTAGGCCTGATCTACGAGCAGTACTTC.

The chain links TRBV13 to TRBJ2-7; D gene uncertain. This CDR3 is built from 13 residues. CDR1 is PRHDT and CDR2 is FYEKMQ in the germline V gene (reference sequence). Trimming removed 5 bases at V and 5 bases at J, with 13 bases between. The DNA for the CDR3 is TGTGCCAGCAGCACCGGACCGTGGGACGAGCAGTACTTC. It is translated as CASSTGPWDEQYF.

The sample holds a few counts of this clone. The gene calls are TRBV30 and TRBJ1-1; TRBD1 matches at 7 bases. Germline V CDR1 and CDR2: GTSNPN, SVGIG (reference sequence). The V and J ends lost 4 bases and 3 bases, in that order; junction bases with no gene match: 8. The CDR3 extends over 14 amino acids. Here the CDR3 reads CAWTYRGGHTEAFF. The DNA of the CDR3 is TGTGCCTGGACGTACAGGGGAGGGCACACTGAAGCTTTCTTT.

This clone was found a few times. The chain combines TRBV11-2 with TRBJ2-5; D gene uncertain. The CDR3 length is 14 residues. V was cut by 1 base and J by 5 bases, with 11 bases left in between. Germline V gene lookup returns CDR1 SGHAT and CDR2 FQNNGV. Here the CDR3 DNA reads TGTGCCAGCAGCTTAGTTGTGGCCCAGGAGACCCAGTACTTC. This translates into CASSLVVAQETQYF.

The V and J genes are TRBV27 and TRBJ1-1; no firm D call. The CDR3 runs 10 residues. The V end lost 3 bases, the J end lost 11 bases, and 7 bases lay between the germline ends. The germline V gene has CDR1 MNHEY and CDR2 SMNVEV (reference sequence). CDR3 amino acids: CASSFGDAFF. The CDR3 DNA reads as TGTGCCAGCAGTTTTGGGGATGCTTTCTTT.

The chain couples TRBV6-5 to TRBJ2-7; D may match TRBD1 or TRBD2 (5 bases each). The CDR3 length is 14 residues. Trimming took 5 bases from V and 3 from J, leaving 14 bases between them. Germline assignment: CDR1 MNHEY and CDR2 SVGAGI. CDR3 residues: CASSELGDLYEQYF. In DNA form, the CDR3 reads TGTGCCAGCAGTGAATTAGGGGACCTCTACGAGCAGTACTTC.

This rearrangement joins TRBV5-1 to TRBJ1-5; no clear D. Trimming stripped 2 bases from V and 4 bases from J, with 13 bases between. Germline CDR1 SGHRS, CDR2 YFSETQ. This CDR3 spans 15 amino acids. The chain's CDR3 is CASSLLGSWNQPQHF. The CDR3 DNA reads as TGCGCCAGCAGCTTACTCGGGAGCTGGAATCAGCCCCAGCATTTT.

The chain is built from TRBV19 and TRBJ1-5, with D unclear. From germline, CDR1 is LNHDA and CDR2 SQIVND (reference sequence). V lost 2 bases and J 6 bases, leaving 14 bases between the germline ends. This CDR3 contains 15 residues. This CDR3 is CASSIMSEGFQPQHF. The CDR3 DNA reads TGTGCCAGTAGTATAATGTCGGAAGGTTTTCAGCCCCAGCATTTT.

The genes are TRBV11-2 and TRBJ2-1; unclear D gene. Looked up from germline, CDR1 is SGHAT and CDR2 is FQNNGV. The V end lost 1 base, the J end lost 5 bases, and 12 bases lay between the germline ends. The CDR3 has 15 amino acids. Here the CDR3 reads CASSLALQVNNEQFF. The CDR3 nucleotides read TGTGCCAGCAGCTTAGCCCTCCAGGTAAACAATGAGCAGTTCTTC.

This clone was counted only a few times. This rearrangement joins TRBV30 to TRBJ1-5, with 7 bases that match TRBD1. Germline V gives CDR1 GTSNPN, CDR2 SVGIG (reference sequence). CDR3 length equals 13 residues. The junction had 6 bases not matched to a gene; V was cut back by 1 base and J by 9 bases. The CDR3 is CAWSATGIWPQHF. Here the CDR3 DNA reads TGTGCCTGGAGTGCGACAGGGATTTGGCCCCAGCATTTT.

The chain links TRBV27 to TRBJ2-1, with TRBD2 as a possible D gene (7 bases). Trimming left V 5 bases short and J 5 bases short, with 22 bases between. The germline V gene encodes CDR1 MNHEY and CDR2 SMNVEV (reference sequence). CDR3 length equals 17 residues. CDR3 sequence (DNA): TGTGCCAGCAGTCTCCTCGCCGGGGCGGGGGCTAACAATGAGCAGTTCTTC. As protein: CASSLLAGAGANNEQFF.

This chain links TRBV23-1 with TRBJ2-1, with TRBD1 identical over 7 bases. TRBV23-1 is filed as an ORF, its function uncertain. Trimming took 8 bases from V and 4 from J; bases not matched to a gene: 5. CDR3 size: 13 residues. CDR3 protein: CASVGQLYNEQFF. The DNA of the CDR3 is TGCGCCAGCGTGGGACAGTTATACAATGAGCAGTTCTTC.

This clone was found once. The chain has TRBV9 and TRBJ2-7; possible D gene TRBD1, 6 bases. CDR3 length: 13 residues. The V end lost 3 bases, the J end lost 2 bases, and 9 bases lay between the germline ends. In germline, CDR1 is SGDLS, CDR2 YYNGEE. This CDR3 reads CASSEGGTYEQYF. Written as DNA, the CDR3 is TGTGCCAGCAGCGAAGGGGGTACCTACGAGCAGTACTTC.

The chain couples TRBV5-4 to TRBJ1-2, with a weak D call TRBD1 (6 bases). This CDR3 is 15 amino acids long. V lost 3 bases, J lost 0 bases, and 12 bases lay in between. Per germline, CDR1 SGHNT and CDR2 YYREEE (reference sequence). In DNA, the CDR3 is TGTGCCAGCAGCTATTCCGGGACAACTAACTATGGCTACACCTTC. Its translation: CASSYSGTTNYGYTF.

Only one count was recorded for this clone. The chain has TRBV5-1 and TRBJ2-1; D assignment may be TRBD1 or TRBD2 (6 bases each). Looked up from germline, CDR1 is SGHRS and CDR2 is YFSETQ. The CDR3 loop spans 12 amino acids. Deletions cut 7 bases from V and 3 bases from J, with 8 bases between. This CDR3 reads CASEGGYNEQFF. The DNA for the CDR3 is TGCGCCAGCGAGGGGGGCTACAATGAGCAGTTCTTC.

This sequence joins TRBV6-5 and TRBJ2-5; no reliable D call. Germline assignment: CDR1 MNHEY and CDR2 SVGAGI. The CDR3 has 14 amino acids. V lost 0 bases to trimming and J lost 5 bases, with 10 bases between them. CDR3 bases: TGTGCCAGCAGTTACTCGATTCAGCTGGAGACCCAGTACTTC. Protein sequence: CASSYSIQLETQYF.

This clone came up a few times. The chain has TRBV5-4 and TRBJ2-2; D unclear. The germline gives CDR1 SGHNT, CDR2 YYREEE (reference sequence). The CDR3 runs 13 residues. The V end was cut by 1 base, the J end by 5 bases, with 6 bases between. The CDR3 DNA is TGTGCCAGCAGCTTGATGGAAACCGGGGAGCTGTTTTTT. Its protein is CASSLMETGELFF.

The chain recombines TRBV30 with TRBJ1-1; TRBD1 aligns across 9 bases. The CDR3 covers 14 residues. V gave up 5 bases and J gave up 4 bases; unmatched junction bases: 8. CDR1 and CDR2 (germline): GTSNPN, SVGIG (reference sequence). As DNA, the CDR3 is TGTGCCTGGGGTCCGGGACAGGGTCCCACTGAAGCTTTCTTT. This gives the protein CAWGPGQGPTEAFF.

The chain joins TRBV29-1 to TRBJ2-5; maybe TRBD1 (5 bases). CDR1 SQVTM and CDR2 ANQGSEA come from the germline V gene. V was clipped by 0 bases and J by 5 bases, with 16 bases between them. This CDR3 has 15 residues. The CDR3 DNA follows: TGCAGCGTTGAAGATCGTGACAGTTTCGGGGAGACCCAGTACTTC. This translates into CSVEDRDSFGETQYF.

The chain recombines TRBV9 with TRBJ1-3; D uncertain. CDR1 and CDR2 from the germline V gene are SGDLS and YYNGEE. This CDR3 contains 15 residues. Trimming took 3 bases from V and 4 from J, leaving 14 bases between them. CDR3 residues: CASSDRTASGNTIYF. The CDR3 bases are TGTGCCAGCAGCGACCGAACAGCGAGCGGAAACACCATATATTTT. The complete variable domain, with remaining parts taken from reference TRBV9 and TRBJ1-3, reads DSGVTQTPKHLITATGQRVTLRCSPRSGDLSVYWYQQSLDQGLQFLIQYYNGEERAKGNILERFSAQQFPDLHSELNLSSLELGDSALYFCASSDRTASGNTIYFGEGSWLTVV.

CDR3 nucleotide sequence: TGTGCCAGCAGCAACACCGGGACTAGCGGGGTAGAGACCCAGTACTTC. Its protein product is CASSNTGTSGVETQYF. The genes are TRBV7-8 and TRBJ2-5; 13 nucleotides agree with TRBD2. V lost 5 bases and J lost 4; bases outside the gene matches: 7. Germline assignment: CDR1 SGHVS and CDR2 FQNEAQ. This CDR3 spans 16 amino acids.

V is TRBV6-5 and J is TRBJ2-1; 11 bases match TRBD2. This CDR3 spans 15 amino acids. With V trimmed by 2 bases and J by 6 bases, 3 bases remained unmatched. Germline assignment: CDR1 MNHEY and CDR2 SVGAGI. CDR3 amino acids: CASSYGLAGGNEQFF. The CDR3 DNA sequence: TGTGCCAGCAGTTACGGGCTAGCGGGGGGCAATGAGCAGTTCTTC.

This chain links TRBV7-9 with TRBJ2-7, with D tentatively TRBD2 (6 bases). This CDR3 is built from 17 residues. Germline V CDR1 and CDR2: SEHNR, FQNEAQ (reference sequence). V lost 1 base to trimming and J lost 2 bases, with 18 bases between them. Here the CDR3 reads CASSLGGGLLGTYEQYF. In DNA, the CDR3 is TGTGCCAGCAGCTTAGGCGGAGGGCTTTTAGGAACCTACGAGCAGTACTTC.

This clone was picked up a small number of times. The chain joins TRBV5-1 to TRBJ2-7; unclear D gene. CDR3 length equals 13 residues. Trimming cost V 1 base and J 5 bases, with 10 bases left between them. CDR1 and CDR2 (germline): SGHRS, YFSETQ. CDR3 DNA: TGCGCCAGCAGCTTGTACGATTCTAACGAGCAGTACTTC. The encoded protein is CASSLYDSNEQYF.

The DNA of the CDR3 is TGTGCCTGGGGGACTAGCGGGTACAATGAGCAGTTCTTC. This encodes CAWGTSGYNEQFF. The chain has TRBV30 and TRBJ2-1, with TRBD2 matching over 12 bases. Trimming at V came to 5 bases and at J to 4 bases, leaving 0 bases not matched to a gene. Germline CDR1 reads GTSNPN; CDR2 reads SVGIG (reference sequence). The CDR3 extends over 13 amino acids.

The V gene is TRBV23-1, the J gene TRBJ1-1, with D maybe TRBD1 (5 bases). TRBV23-1 is marked as an open reading frame, function uncertain. V lost 4 bases to trimming and J lost 3 bases, with 18 bases between them. This CDR3 contains 16 residues. CDR3: CASSRWAQGLHTEAFF. The CDR3 bases are TGCGCCAGCAGTCGATGGGCTCAGGGTTTGCACACTGAAGCTTTCTTT.